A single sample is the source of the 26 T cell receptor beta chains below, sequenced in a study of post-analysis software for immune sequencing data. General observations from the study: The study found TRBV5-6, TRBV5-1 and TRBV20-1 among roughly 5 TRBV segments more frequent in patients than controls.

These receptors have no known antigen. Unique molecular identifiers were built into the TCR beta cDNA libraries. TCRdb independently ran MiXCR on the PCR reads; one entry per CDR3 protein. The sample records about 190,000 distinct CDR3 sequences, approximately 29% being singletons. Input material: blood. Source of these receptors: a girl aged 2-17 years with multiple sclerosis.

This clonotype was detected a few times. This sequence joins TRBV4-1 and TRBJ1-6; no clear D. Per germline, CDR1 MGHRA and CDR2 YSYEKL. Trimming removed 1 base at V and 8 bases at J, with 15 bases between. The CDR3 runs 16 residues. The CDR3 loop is CASSQVPGLGHSPLHF. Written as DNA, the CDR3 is TGCGCCAGCAGCCAAGTACCGGGATTGGGTCATTCACCCCTCCACTTT.

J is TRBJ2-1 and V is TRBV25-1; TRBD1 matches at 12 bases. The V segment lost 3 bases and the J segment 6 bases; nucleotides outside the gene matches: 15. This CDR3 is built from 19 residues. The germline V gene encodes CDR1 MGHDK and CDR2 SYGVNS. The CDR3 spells CASSDFFGGWGQGANEQFF. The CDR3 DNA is TGTGCCAGCAGTGACTTTTTTGGGGGGTGGGGACAGGGGGCCAATGAGCAGTTCTTC.

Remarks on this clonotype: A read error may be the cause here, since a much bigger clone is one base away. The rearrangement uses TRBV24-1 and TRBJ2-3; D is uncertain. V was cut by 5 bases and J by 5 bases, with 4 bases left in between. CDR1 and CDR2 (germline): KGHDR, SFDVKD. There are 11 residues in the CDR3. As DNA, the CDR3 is TGTGCCACCAGTGTTAGAGATACGCAGTATTTT. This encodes CATSVRDTQYF.

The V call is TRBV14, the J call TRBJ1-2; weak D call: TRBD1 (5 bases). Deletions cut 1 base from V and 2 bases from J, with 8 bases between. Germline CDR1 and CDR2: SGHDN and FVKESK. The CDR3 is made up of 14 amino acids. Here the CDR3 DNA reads TGTGCCAGCAGCCAAGTGAGACAGAACTATGGCTACACCTTC. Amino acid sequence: CASSQVRQNYGYTF.

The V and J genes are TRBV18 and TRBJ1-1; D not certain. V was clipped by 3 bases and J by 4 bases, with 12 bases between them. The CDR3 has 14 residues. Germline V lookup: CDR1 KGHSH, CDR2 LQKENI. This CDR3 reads CASSPLPGSTEAFF. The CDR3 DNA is TGTGCCAGCTCACCCCTTCCCGGGAGCACTGAAGCTTTCTTT.

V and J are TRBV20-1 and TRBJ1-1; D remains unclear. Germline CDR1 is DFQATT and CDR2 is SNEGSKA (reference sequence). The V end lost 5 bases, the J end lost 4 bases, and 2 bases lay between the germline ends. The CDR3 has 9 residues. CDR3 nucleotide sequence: TGCAGTGCTCCCACTGAAGCTTTCTTT. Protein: CSAPTEAFF.

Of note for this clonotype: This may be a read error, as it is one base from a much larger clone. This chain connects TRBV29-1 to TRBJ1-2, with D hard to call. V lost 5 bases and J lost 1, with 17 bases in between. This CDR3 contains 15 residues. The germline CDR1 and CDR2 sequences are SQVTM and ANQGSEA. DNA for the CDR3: TGCAGCGTTACGGAGCCGGAGCGGATTAACTATGGCTACACCTTC. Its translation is CSVTEPERINYGYTF.

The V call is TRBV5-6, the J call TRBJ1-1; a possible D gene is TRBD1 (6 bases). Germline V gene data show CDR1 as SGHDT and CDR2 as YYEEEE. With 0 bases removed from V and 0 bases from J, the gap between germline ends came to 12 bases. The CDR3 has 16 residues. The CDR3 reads CASSLAPDRLNTEAFF. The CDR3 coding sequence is TGTGCCAGCAGCTTGGCCCCGGACAGATTGAACACTGAAGCTTTCTTT.

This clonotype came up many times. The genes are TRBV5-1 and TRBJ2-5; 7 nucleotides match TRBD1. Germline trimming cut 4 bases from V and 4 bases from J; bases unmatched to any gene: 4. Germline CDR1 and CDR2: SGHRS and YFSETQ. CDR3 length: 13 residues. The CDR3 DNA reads TGCGCCAGCAGCATTCCAGGGGGAGAGACCCAGTACTTC. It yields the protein CASSIPGGETQYF. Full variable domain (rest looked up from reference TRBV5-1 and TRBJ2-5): KAGVTQTPRYLIKTRGQQVTLSCSPISGHRSVSWYQQTPGQGLQFLFEYFSETQRNKGNFPGRFSGRQFSNSRSEMNVSTLELGDSALYLCASSIPGGETQYFGPGTRLLVL.

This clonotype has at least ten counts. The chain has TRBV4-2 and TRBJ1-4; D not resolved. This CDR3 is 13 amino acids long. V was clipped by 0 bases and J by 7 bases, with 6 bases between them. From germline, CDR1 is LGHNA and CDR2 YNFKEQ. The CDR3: CASSQEEVEKLFF. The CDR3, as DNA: TGTGCCAGCAGCCAAGAGGAAGTTGAAAAACTGTTTTTT.

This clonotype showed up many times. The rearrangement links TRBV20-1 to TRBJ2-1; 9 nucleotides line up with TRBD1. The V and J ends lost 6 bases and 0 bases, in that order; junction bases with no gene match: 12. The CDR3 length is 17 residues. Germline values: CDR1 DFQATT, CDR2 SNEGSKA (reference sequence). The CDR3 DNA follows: TGCAGTGCCGGATTGTGGGGACAGGGTAGCTCCTACAATGAGCAGTTCTTC. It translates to CSAGLWGQGSSYNEQFF.

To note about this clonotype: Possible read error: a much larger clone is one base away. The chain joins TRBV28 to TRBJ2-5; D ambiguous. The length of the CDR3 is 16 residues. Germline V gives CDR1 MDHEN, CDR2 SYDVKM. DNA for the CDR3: TGTGTCAGCAGTTTATCCTGGCTGGGTGGCCAAGAGACCCAGTACTTC. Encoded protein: CVSSLSWLGGQETQYF.

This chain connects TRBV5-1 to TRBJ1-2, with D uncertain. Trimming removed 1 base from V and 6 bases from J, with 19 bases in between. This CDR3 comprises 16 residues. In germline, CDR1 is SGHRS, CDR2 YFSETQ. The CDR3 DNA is TGCGCCAGCAGCTTGACGCCCGGAAGGGCCCTGAATGGCTACACCTTC. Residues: CASSLTPGRALNGYTF.

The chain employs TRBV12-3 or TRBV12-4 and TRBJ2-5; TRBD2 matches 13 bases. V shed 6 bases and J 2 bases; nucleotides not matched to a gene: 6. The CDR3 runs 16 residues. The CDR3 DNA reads TGTGCCAGCAGAATAGGGACTAGCGGGGCTCAAGAGACCCAGTACTTC. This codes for CASRIGTSGAQETQYF.

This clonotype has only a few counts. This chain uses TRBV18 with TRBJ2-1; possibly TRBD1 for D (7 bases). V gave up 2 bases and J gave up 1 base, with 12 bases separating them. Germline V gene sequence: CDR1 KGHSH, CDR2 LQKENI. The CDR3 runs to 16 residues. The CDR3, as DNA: TGTGCCAGCTCACCATTCGCGGGACAGTCCTACAATGAGCAGTTCTTC. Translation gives CASSPFAGQSYNEQFF.

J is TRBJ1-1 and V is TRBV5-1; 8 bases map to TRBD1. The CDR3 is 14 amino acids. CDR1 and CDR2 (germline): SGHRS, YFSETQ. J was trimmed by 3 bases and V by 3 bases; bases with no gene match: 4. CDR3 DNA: TGCGCCAGCAGCTATACACAGGGGGACACTGAAGCTTTCTTT. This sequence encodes CASSYTQGDTEAFF.

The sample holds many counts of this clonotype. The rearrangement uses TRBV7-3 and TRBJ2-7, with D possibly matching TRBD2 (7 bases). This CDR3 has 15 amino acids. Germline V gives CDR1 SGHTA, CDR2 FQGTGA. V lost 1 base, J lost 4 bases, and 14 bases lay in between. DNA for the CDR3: TGTGCCAGCAGCTTAAAGGGGGGGATGGGATACGAGCAGTACTTC. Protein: CASSLKGGMGYEQYF.

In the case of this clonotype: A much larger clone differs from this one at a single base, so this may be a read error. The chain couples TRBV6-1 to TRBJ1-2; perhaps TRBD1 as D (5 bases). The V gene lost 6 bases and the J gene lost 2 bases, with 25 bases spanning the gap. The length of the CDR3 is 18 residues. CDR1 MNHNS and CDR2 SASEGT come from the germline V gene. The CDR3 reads CASSKTGADYGANYGYTF. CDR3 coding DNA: TGTGCCAGCAGCAAGACCGGGGCGGACTATGGCGCGAACTATGGCTACACCTTC.

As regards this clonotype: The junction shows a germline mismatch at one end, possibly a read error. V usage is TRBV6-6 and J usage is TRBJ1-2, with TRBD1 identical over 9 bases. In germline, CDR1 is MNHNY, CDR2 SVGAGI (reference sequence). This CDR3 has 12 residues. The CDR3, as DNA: TGTGCCGGCAGTTTAACAGGGGGCAGCTACACCTTC. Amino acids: CAGSLTGGSYTF.

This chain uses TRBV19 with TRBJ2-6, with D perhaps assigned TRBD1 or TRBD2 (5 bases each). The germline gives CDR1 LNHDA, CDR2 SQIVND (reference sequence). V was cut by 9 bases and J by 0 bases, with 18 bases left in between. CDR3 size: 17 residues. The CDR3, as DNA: TGTGCCAGACCCCGTCGGGGCTTTGTCTCTGGGGCCAACGTCCTGACTTTC. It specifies CARPRRGFVSGANVLTF.

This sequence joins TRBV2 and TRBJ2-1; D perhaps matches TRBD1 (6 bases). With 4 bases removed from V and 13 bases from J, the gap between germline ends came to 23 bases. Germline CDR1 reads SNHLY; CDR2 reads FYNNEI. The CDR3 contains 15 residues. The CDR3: CASSARQDLEETQFF. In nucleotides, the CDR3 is TGTGCCAGCAGTGCGAGACAGGATTTAGAAGAGACCCAGTTCTTC.

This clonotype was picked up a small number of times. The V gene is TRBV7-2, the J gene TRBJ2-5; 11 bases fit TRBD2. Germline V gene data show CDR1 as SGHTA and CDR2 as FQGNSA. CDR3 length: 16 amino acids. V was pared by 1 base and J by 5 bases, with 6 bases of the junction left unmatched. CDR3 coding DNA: TGTGCCAGCAGCTTAGGACTAGCGGGGCCCCGGGAGACCCAGTACTTC. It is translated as CASSLGLAGPRETQYF.

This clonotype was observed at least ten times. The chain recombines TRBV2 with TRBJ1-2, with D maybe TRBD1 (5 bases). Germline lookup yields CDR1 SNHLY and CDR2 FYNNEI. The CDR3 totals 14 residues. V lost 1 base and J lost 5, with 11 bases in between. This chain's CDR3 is CASSEGRREYGYTF. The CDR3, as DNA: TGTGCCAGCAGTGAAGGACGCAGGGAGTATGGCTACACCTTC.

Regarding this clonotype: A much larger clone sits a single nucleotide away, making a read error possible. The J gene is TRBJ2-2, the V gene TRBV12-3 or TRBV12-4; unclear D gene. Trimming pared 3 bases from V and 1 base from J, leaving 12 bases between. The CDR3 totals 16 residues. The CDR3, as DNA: TGTGCCAGCAGTTTGCGTCCCCTAGGGAACACCGGGGAGCTGTTTTTT. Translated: CASSLRPLGNTGELFF.

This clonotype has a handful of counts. The CDR3 DNA reads TGTGCCAGCAGCTTGACCTGGGCCGGGGAGCAGTACTTC. The encoded protein is CASSLTWAGEQYF. The chain employs TRBV5-5 and TRBJ2-5; tentative D call: TRBD2 (5 bases). The V gene lost 1 base and the J gene lost 11 bases, with 15 bases spanning the gap. Germline CDR1 reads SGHKS; CDR2 reads YYEKEE (reference sequence). The CDR3 is made up of 13 amino acids.

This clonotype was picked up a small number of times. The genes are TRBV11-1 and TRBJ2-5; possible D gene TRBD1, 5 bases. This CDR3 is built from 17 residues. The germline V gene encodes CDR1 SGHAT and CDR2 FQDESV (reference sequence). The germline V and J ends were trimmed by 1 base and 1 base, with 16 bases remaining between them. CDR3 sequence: CASSLGRQGRIQETQYF. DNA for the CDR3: TGTGCCAGCAGCTTAGGCAGGCAGGGAAGAATCCAAGAGACCCAGTACTTC.